One sample yielded the 26 T cell receptor beta chains listed below, sequenced in a study of T cells in Graves' hyperthyroidism and ophthalmopathy. TCR beta CDR3 sequences were amplified from RNA transcripts. TCR CDR3 underwent first-round RT-PCR with the HTBI primer set. TCRdb itself ran the multiplex PCR reads through MiXCR, one entry per CDR3 protein. The sample contains roughly 98,000 distinct CDR3 sequences, approximately 39% of which appear only once. Sequenced: peripheral blood or thyroid tissue (not recorded which). The receptors here all came from a woman aged 25-40 years with Graves' hyperthyroidism.

This clonotype was counted at least ten times. The chain couples TRBV20-1 to TRBJ2-5; TRBD2 might be the D (7 bases). This CDR3 is 14 amino acids long. Trimming removed 4 bases at V and 9 bases at J, with 21 bases between. CDR1 is DFQATT, CDR2 SNEGSKA, per germline (reference sequence). Here the CDR3 reads CSAIRGGQREAQYF. CDR3 nucleotides: TGCAGTGCTATAAGGGGGGGTCAGAGGGAGGCCCAGTACTTC.

This clonotype has a handful of counts. The chain links TRBV28 to TRBJ2-7, with D perhaps matching TRBD1 or TRBD2 (5 bases each). The CDR3 consists of 14 residues. V shed 5 bases and J shed 0 bases, with 11 bases lying between them. Germline V gene lookup returns CDR1 MDHEN and CDR2 SYDVKM. The CDR3 loop reads CASSGGAPSYEQYF. CDR3 nucleotide sequence: TGTGCCAGCAGTGGGGGAGCCCCCTCCTACGAGCAGTACTTC.

The chain carries TRBV15 and TRBJ2-7, with D unresolved. Germline V lookup: CDR1 LNHNV, CDR2 YYDKDF (reference sequence). Deletions cut 3 bases from V and 2 bases from J, with 11 bases between. The CDR3 length is 14 residues. The CDR3 region is CATSSVDGPYEQYF. CDR3 nucleotide sequence: TGTGCCACCAGCAGTGTGGACGGTCCCTACGAGCAGTACTTC.

The rearrangement links TRBV5-4 to TRBJ1-3; 8 bases agree with TRBD1. The CDR3 is 15 amino acids. Germline assignment: CDR1 SGHNT and CDR2 YYREEE (reference sequence). V was pared by 4 bases and J by 0 bases, with 3 bases of the junction left unmatched. CDR3 region: CASSRGQGSGNTIYF. The CDR3 DNA follows: TGTGCCAGCAGCCGAGGACAGGGCTCTGGAAACACCATATATTTT.

The table lists this clonotype with many counts. This chain connects TRBV7-9 to TRBJ1-5; TRBD1 matches at 9 bases. The V gene end was trimmed by 2 bases and the J gene end by 7 bases; junction bases not matched to a gene: 6. The CDR3 is made up of 15 amino acids. Germline lookup yields CDR1 SEHNR and CDR2 FQNEAQ (reference sequence). The CDR3 region is CASSLTGQGWQPQHF. CDR3 in DNA: TGTGCCAGCAGCTTAACCGGACAGGGGTGGCAGCCCCAGCATTTT.

This clonotype was detected ten times or more. The chain joins TRBV20-1 to TRBJ2-2; maybe TRBD2 (5 bases). In germline, CDR1 is DFQATT, CDR2 SNEGSKA (reference sequence). With 5 bases removed from V and 3 bases from J, the gap between germline ends came to 19 bases. The CDR3 is 16 residues long. CDR3 residues: CSAREDGGRYTGELFF. CDR3 nucleotides: TGCAGTGCTCGCGAGGACGGAGGCAGATACACCGGGGAGCTGTTTTTT.

The rearrangement joins TRBV7-9 to TRBJ2-7, with TRBD1 identical over 7 bases. The ends lost 5 bases at V and 4 bases at J; junction bases unmatched: 8. This CDR3 has 14 residues. The germline gives CDR1 SEHNR, CDR2 FQNEAQ (reference sequence). The CDR3 bases are TGTGCCAGCAGCCGACCCGGGACAGAGTACGAGCAGTACTTC. Its translation: CASSRPGTEYEQYF. Full variable domain (missing parts from reference TRBV7-9 and TRBJ2-7): DTGVSQNPRHKITKRGQNVTFRCDPISEHNRLYWYRQTLGQGPEFLTYFQNEAQLEKSRLLSDRFSAERPKGSFSTLEIQRTEQGDSAMYLCASSRPGTEYEQYFGPGTRLTVT.

This clonotype was counted a few times. The genes are TRBV28 and TRBJ1-5; D might be TRBD1 (5 bases). Trimming shortened V by 10 bases and J by 5 bases, and 12 bases separated the two germline ends. The CDR3 contains 12 residues. Germline assignment: CDR1 MDHEN and CDR2 SYDVKM. CDR3 protein: CATGADYQPQHF. The CDR3 DNA reads as TGTGCCACTGGGGCAGACTATCAGCCCCAGCATTTT.

This clonotype was seen at least ten times. This chain links TRBV5-6 with TRBJ1-5, with D maybe TRBD1 (6 bases). Looked up from germline, CDR1 is SGHDT and CDR2 is YYEEEE. The CDR3 sequence is 15 residues long. V gave up 0 bases and J gave up 3 bases, with 10 bases separating them. Here the CDR3 DNA reads TGTGCCAGCAGCTTGGGTGGGGGGCCCAATCAGCCCCAGCATTTT. It encodes CASSLGGGPNQPQHF.

The chain carries TRBV6-1 and TRBJ1-3; D not resolved. V dropped 7 bases and J dropped 4 bases, with 17 bases sitting between them. The CDR3 runs 15 residues. Germline assignment: CDR1 MNHNS and CDR2 SASEGT. In nucleotides, the CDR3 is TGTGCCAGCACCGCTGGGAGGGCGTTAGGAAACACCATATATTTT. It translates to CASTAGRALGNTIYF.

A word on this clonotype: A read error may account for a junction end that differs from germline. This chain joins TRBV12-3 or TRBV12-4 and TRBJ2-7; perhaps TRBD2 as D (6 bases). The CDR3 loop spans 15 amino acids. Here the CDR3 reads CASSTRTYTSRDFLF. CDR3 coding DNA: TGTGCCAGCAGTACGCGAACCTATACTTCACGGGACTTCCTCTTC.

This rearrangement joins TRBV29-1 to TRBJ2-5; D gene uncertain. Germline V gene data show CDR1 as SQVTM and CDR2 as ANQGSEA. This CDR3 is 16 amino acids long. Trimming stripped 5 bases from V and 1 base from J, with 20 bases between. The CDR3 sequence is CSVIPTLLKLQETQYF. The CDR3 nucleotides are TGCAGCGTTATTCCCACCCTCCTGAAACTCCAAGAGACCCAGTACTTC.

V and J are TRBV28 and TRBJ1-5; no firm D call. Germline-derived CDR1 and CDR2 are MDHEN and SYDVKM. Trimming took off 5 bases at V and 2 bases at J, with 7 bases between the two ends. The CDR3 length is 13 residues. The CDR3 coding sequence is TGTGCCAGCAGTACATGGGGCAATCAGCCCCAGCATTTT. Protein: CASSTWGNQPQHF.

This chain links TRBV15 with TRBJ1-2; 9 bases align to TRBD1. Germline loops: CDR1 LNHNV, CDR2 YYDKDF (reference sequence). CDR3 length: 14 residues. V gave up 3 bases and J gave up 8 bases; unmatched junction bases: 7. The CDR3: CATSSPRTGDGYTF. In DNA, the CDR3 is TGTGCCACCAGCAGCCCCCGGACAGGGGACGGCTACACCTTC.

This clonotype was observed a few times. In DNA, the CDR3 is TGCGCCAGCAGCCCATGGACGAGCACAGATACGCAGTATTTT. This translates into CASSPWTSTDTQYF. The chain employs TRBV4-1 and TRBJ2-3; D uncertain. Per germline, CDR1 MGHRA and CDR2 YSYEKL. The V end lost 4 bases, the J end lost 0 bases, and 8 bases lay between the germline ends. The CDR3 has 14 amino acids.

Note on this clonotype: A much larger clone differs by one base, so this may be a read error. The J gene is TRBJ1-1, the V gene TRBV6-5; possible D gene TRBD1, 5 bases. The CDR3 extends over 13 amino acids. Germline values: CDR1 MNHEY, CDR2 SVGAGI. For the CDR3, the DNA is TGTGCCAGCAGTTATAGCGGTGGGACTGTAGCTTTCTTT. Protein: CASSYSGGTVAFF.

There are many counts of this clonotype. This sequence joins TRBV2 and TRBJ2-3; TRBD2 matches 7 bases. The CDR3 runs to 16 residues. Trimming removed 2 bases from V and 2 bases from J; junction bases left unmatched: 7. Germline V gene data show CDR1 as SNHLY and CDR2 as FYNNEI. CDR3 amino acids: CASSEKAGLLTDTQYF. CDR3 DNA sequence: TGTGCCAGCAGTGAAAAAGCGGGACTCCTCACAGATACGCAGTATTTT.

This clonotype was counted ten times or more. The chain recombines TRBV20-1 with TRBJ1-2; no firm D call. Germline V lookup: CDR1 DFQATT, CDR2 SNEGSKA (reference sequence). V lost 5 bases to trimming and J lost 4 bases, with 23 bases between them. This CDR3 region has 16 residues. CDR3 in amino acids: CSAEGLGPRGGYGYTF. The CDR3 DNA is TGCAGTGCTGAAGGACTCGGGCCTCGGGGTGGCTATGGCTACACCTTC.

The chain employs TRBV4-2 and TRBJ2-2; possibly TRBD1 for D (6 bases). Germline V gene sequence: CDR1 LGHNA, CDR2 YNFKEQ. This CDR3 has 14 amino acids. The V end lost 3 bases, the J end lost 5 bases, and 10 bases lay between the germline ends. The CDR3 here is CASSQAQGTGELFF. In DNA, the CDR3 is TGTGCCAGCAGCCAGGCACAGGGAACCGGGGAGCTGTTTTTT.

This clonotype was seen repeatedly, ten times or more. The chain carries TRBV4-1 and TRBJ1-6, with D uncertain. The CDR3 has 17 amino acids. Between the trimmed V and J ends, which lost 2 bases and 6 bases, there was a span of 17 bases. Germline V CDR1 and CDR2: MGHRA, YSYEKL. The CDR3 here is CASSQFRGPKLNSPLHF. The CDR3 nucleotides are TGCGCCAGCAGCCAATTTCGGGGTCCAAAACTTAATTCACCCCTCCACTTT.

By share of the sample, this clonotype is medium-sized. The CDR3 is CASSATATYGYTF. As DNA, the CDR3 is TGTGCCAGCAGTGCGACAGCTACCTATGGCTACACCTTC. The V call is TRBV6-1, the J call TRBJ1-2; tentative D call: TRBD1 (5 bases). Trimming left V 4 bases short and J 4 bases short, with 10 bases between. The length of the CDR3 is 13 residues. CDR1 and CDR2 (germline): MNHNS, SASEGT.

This clonotype was recorded at least ten times. The chain uses TRBV10-2 and TRBJ2-3; no clear D gene. CDR1 and CDR2 (germline): WSHSY, SAAADI. Trimming left V 5 bases short and J 0 bases short, with 9 bases between. The CDR3 spans 14 residues. The CDR3 reads CASSLGPSTDTQYF. CDR3 nucleotide sequence: TGCGCCAGCAGTCTCGGACCTAGCACAGATACGCAGTATTTT.

To note about this clonotype: A much larger clone lies a single base off, so this may be a read error. V is TRBV12-3 or TRBV12-4 and J is TRBJ2-3; D is unclear. The CDR3 is made up of 13 amino acids. CDR3 in amino acids: CPSSFAYTDTQYF. CDR3 in DNA: TGTCCCAGCAGTTTTGCGTACACAGATACGCAGTATTTT.

This clonotype was seen at least ten times. This chain connects TRBV15 to TRBJ1-4; no reliable D call. Per germline, CDR1 LNHNV and CDR2 YYDKDF (reference sequence). This CDR3 is built from 14 residues. Trimming shortened V by 3 bases and J by 7 bases, and 12 bases separated the two germline ends. The CDR3 DNA sequence: TGTGCCACCAGCAGTGGAGCGGAGGGTGAAAAACTGTTTTTT. It translates to CATSSGAEGEKLFF.

A note on this clonotype: The germline gene is not matched at one end of the junction; a read error may be the cause. This chain connects TRBV28 to TRBJ2-2, with TRBD2 identical over 10 bases. Germline V gene sequence: CDR1 MDHEN, CDR2 SYDVKM. This CDR3 contains 14 residues. The CDR3 DNA sequence: TGTGCCAGCATAGCGGGAGGTAACACCGGGGAGCTGTCTTTT. This codes for CASIAGGNTGELSF. Variable domain in full (rest from reference TRBV28 and TRBJ2-2): DVKVTQSSRYLVKRTGEKVFLECVQDMDHENMFWYRQDPGLGLRLIYFSYDVKMKEKGDIPEGYSVSREKKERFSLILESASTNQTSMYLCASIAGGNTGELSFGEGSRLTVL.

The chain carries TRBV12-3 or TRBV12-4 and TRBJ1-1; the D gene is possibly TRBD1 (5 bases). The CDR3 spans 14 residues. Trimming took 6 bases from V and 5 from J, leaving 16 bases between them. CDR3 region: CASSLDTAETEAFF. In DNA, the CDR3 is TGTGCCAGCAGCCTGGACACTGCTGAAACTGAAGCTTTCTTT.